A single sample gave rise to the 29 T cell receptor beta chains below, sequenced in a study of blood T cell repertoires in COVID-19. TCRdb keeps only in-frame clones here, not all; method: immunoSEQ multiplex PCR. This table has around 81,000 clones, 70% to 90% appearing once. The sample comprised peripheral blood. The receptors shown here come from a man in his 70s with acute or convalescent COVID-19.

The CDR3 loop reads CASSLRQGTDTQYF. The CDR3 region has the DNA TGTGCCAGCAGTCTGAGACAGGGCACAGATACGCAGTATTTT. The chain links TRBV3-1 (or the pseudogene TRBV3-2) to TRBJ2-3, with D tentatively TRBD1 (6 bases). Germline lookup yields CDR1 LGHDT and CDR2 YNNKEL (reference sequence). The CDR3 consists of 14 residues. V was trimmed by 6 bases and J by 1 base, leaving 11 bases between them.

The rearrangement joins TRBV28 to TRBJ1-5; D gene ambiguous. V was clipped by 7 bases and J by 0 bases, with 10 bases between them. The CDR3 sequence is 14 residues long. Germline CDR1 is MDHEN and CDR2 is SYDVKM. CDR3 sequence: CASIKGGSNQPQHF. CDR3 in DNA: TGTGCCAGCATCAAGGGAGGTAGCAATCAGCCCCAGCATTTT.

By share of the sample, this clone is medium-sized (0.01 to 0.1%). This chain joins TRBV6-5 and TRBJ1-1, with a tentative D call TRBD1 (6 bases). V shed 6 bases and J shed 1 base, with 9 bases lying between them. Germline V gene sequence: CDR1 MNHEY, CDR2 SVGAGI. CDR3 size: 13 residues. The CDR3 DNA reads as TGTGCCAGCAGCTCGGGACAGAACACTGAAGCTTTCTTT. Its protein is CASSSGQNTEAFF.

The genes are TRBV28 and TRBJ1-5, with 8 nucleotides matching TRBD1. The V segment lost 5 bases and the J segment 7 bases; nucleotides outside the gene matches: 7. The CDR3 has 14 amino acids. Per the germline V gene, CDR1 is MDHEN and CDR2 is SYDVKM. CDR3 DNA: TGTGCCAGCAGTAAGACAGGGGTGACGCAGCCCCAGCATTTT. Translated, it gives CASSKTGVTQPQHF.

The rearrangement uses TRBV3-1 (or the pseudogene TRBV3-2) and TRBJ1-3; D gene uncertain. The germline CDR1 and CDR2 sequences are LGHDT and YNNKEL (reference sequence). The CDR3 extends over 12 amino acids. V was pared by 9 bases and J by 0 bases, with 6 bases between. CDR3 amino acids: CASLSSGNTIYF. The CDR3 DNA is TGTGCCAGTCTCAGCTCTGGAAACACCATATATTTT.

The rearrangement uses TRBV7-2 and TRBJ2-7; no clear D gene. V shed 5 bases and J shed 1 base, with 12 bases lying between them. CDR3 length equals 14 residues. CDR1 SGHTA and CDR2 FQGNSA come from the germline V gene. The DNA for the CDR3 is TGTGCCAGCAGCGCGAACTCAGGTTCCTACGAGCAGTACTTC. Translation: CASSANSGSYEQYF.

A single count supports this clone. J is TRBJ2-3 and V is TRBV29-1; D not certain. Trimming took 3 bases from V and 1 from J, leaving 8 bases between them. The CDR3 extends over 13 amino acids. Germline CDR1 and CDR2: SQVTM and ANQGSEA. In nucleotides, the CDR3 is TGCAGCGTTGACGGTCCTGGCACAGATACGCAGTATTTT. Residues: CSVDGPGTDTQYF.

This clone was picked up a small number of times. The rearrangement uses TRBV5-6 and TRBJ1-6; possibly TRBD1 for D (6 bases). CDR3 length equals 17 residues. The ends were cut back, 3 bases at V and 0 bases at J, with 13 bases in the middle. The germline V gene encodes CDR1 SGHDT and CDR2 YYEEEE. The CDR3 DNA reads TGTGCCAGCAGCTGGGGGCAGGCGAGCTCCTATAATTCACCCCTCCACTTT. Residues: CASSWGQASSYNSPLHF.

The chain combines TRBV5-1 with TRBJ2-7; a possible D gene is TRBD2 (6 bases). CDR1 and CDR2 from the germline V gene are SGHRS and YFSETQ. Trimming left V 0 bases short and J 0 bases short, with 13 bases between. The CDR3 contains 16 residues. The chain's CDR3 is CASSLARGIGSYEQYF. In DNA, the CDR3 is TGCGCCAGCAGCTTGGCTCGGGGGATCGGCTCCTACGAGCAGTACTTC.

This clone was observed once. CDR3 region: CARQGEAFF. The DNA of the CDR3 is TGTGCCAGGCAGGGTGAAGCTTTCTTT. The chain is built from TRBV2 and TRBJ1-1, with D possibly TRBD1 on 5 matching bases. V lost 9 bases and J lost 7, with 6 bases in between. This CDR3 is 9 amino acids long. Per the germline V gene, CDR1 is SNHLY and CDR2 is FYNNEI.

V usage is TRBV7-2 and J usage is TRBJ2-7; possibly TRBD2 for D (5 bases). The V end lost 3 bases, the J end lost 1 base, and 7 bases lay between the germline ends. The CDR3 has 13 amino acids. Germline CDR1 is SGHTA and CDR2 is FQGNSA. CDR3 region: CASSFEGSYEQYF. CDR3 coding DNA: TGTGCCAGCAGCTTCGAGGGTTCCTACGAGCAGTACTTC.

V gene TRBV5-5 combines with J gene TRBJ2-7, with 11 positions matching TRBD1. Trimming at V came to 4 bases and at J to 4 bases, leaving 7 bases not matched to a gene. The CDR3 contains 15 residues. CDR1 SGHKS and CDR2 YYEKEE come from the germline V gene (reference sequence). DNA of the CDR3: TGTGCCAGCAGCCTGGGACAGGGGGTGACATACGAGCAGTACTTC. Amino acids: CASSLGQGVTYEQYF. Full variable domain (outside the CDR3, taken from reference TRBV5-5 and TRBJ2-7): DAGVTQSPTHLIKTRGQQVTLRCSPISGHKSVSWYQQVLGQGPQFIFQYYEKEERGRGNFPDRFSARQFPNYSSELNVNALLLGDSALYLCASSLGQGVTYEQYFGPGTRLTVT.

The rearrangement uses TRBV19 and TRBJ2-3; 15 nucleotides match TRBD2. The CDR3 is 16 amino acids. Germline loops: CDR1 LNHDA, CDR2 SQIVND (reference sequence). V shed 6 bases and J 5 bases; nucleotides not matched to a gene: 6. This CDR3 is CASSRTSGGARDTQYF. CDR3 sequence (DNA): TGTGCCAGTAGCCGGACTAGCGGGGGGGCAAGAGATACGCAGTATTTT.

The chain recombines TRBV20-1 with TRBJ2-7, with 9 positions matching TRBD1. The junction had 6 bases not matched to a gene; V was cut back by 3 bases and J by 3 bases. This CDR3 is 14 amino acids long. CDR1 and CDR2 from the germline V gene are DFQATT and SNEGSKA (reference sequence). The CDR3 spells CSASLDRGLYEQYF. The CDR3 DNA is TGCAGTGCTAGTTTGGACAGGGGTCTCTACGAGCAGTACTTC.

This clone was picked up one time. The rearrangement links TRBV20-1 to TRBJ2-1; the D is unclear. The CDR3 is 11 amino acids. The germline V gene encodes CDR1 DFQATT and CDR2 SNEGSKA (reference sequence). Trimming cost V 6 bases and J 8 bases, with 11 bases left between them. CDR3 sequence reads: CSAASGHEQFF. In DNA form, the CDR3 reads TGCAGTGCCGCCTCGGGTCATGAGCAGTTCTTC.

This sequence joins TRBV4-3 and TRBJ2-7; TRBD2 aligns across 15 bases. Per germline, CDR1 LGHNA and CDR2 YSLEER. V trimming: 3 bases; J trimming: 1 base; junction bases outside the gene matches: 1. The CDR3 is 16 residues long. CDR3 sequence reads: CASSQGTSGGSYEQYF. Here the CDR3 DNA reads TGCGCCAGCAGCCAGGGGACTAGCGGGGGGTCCTACGAGCAGTACTTC.

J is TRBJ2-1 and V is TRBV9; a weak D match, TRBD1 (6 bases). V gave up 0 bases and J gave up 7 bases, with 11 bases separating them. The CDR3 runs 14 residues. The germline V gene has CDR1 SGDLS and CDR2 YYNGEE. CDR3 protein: CASSVGTVENEQFF. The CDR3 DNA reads TGTGCCAGCAGCGTAGGGACAGTCGAAAATGAGCAGTTCTTC. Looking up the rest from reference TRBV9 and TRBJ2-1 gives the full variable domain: DSGVTQTPKHLITATGQRVTLRCSPRSGDLSVYWYQQSLDQGLQFLIQYYNGEERAKGNILERFSAQQFPDLHSELNLSSLELGDSALYFCASSVGTVENEQFFGPGTRLTVL.

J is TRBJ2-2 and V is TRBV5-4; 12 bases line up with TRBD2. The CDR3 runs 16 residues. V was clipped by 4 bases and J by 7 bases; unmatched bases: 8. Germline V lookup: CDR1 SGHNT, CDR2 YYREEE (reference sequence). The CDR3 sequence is CASSLRLAGAGGELFF. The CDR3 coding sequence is TGTGCCAGCAGCCTCCGACTAGCGGGGGCGGGCGGGGAGCTGTTTTTT.

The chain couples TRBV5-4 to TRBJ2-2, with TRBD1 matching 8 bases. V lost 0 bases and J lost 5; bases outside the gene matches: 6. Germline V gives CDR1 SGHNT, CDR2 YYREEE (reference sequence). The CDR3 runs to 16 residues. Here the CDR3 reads CASSLGGQGRTGELFF. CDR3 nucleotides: TGTGCCAGCAGCTTGGGAGGACAGGGCCGAACCGGGGAGCTGTTTTTT.

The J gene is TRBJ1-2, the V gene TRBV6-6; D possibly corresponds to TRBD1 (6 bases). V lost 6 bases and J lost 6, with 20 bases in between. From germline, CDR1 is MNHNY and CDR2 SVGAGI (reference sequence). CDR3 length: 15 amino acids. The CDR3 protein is CASRPIAAGQHGYTF. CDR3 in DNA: TGTGCCAGCAGACCCATCGCCGCAGGACAGCATGGCTACACCTTC.

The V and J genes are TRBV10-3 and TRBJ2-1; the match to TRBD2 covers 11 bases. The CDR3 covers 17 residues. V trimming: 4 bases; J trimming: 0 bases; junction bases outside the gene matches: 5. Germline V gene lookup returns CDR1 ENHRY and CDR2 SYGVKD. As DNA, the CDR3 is TGTGCCATCAGTGCTAGCGGGGGGCTTAGCTCCTACAATGAGCAGTTCTTC. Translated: CAISASGGLSSYNEQFF.

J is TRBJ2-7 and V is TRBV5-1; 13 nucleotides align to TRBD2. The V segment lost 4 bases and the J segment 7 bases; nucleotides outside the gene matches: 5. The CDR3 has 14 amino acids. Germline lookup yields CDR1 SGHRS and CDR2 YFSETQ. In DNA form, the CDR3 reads TGCGCCAGCAGCCCGGGACTAGCGGGATGGGAGCAGTACTTC. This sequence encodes CASSPGLAGWEQYF.

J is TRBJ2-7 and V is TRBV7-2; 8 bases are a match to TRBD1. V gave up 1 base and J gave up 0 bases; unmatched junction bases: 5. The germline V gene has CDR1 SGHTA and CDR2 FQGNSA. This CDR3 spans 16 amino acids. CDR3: CASSLVAGGVSYEQYF. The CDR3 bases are TGTGCCAGCAGCTTAGTAGCAGGGGGCGTCTCCTACGAGCAGTACTTC.

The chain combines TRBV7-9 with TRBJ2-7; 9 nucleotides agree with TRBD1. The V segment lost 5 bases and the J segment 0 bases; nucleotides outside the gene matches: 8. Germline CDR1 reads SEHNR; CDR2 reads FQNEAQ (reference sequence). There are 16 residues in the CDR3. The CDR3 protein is CASSKNSQGASYEQYF. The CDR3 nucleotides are TGTGCCAGCAGCAAAAATTCACAGGGGGCCTCCTACGAGCAGTACTTC. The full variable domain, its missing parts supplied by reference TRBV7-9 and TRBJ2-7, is DTGVSQNPRHKITKRGQNVTFRCDPISEHNRLYWYRQTLGQGPEFLTYFQNEAQLEKSRLLSDRFSAERPKGSFSTLEIQRTEQGDSAMYLCASSKNSQGASYEQYFGPGTRLTVT.

Here the CDR3 DNA reads TGTGCCAGCGTTTCCGGGACAGGGCCCTATAATTCACCCCTCCACTTT. The encoded protein is CASVSGTGPYNSPLHF. This chain uses TRBV2 with TRBJ1-6; 9 bases line up with TRBD1. Germline values: CDR1 SNHLY, CDR2 FYNNEI. The ends lost 8 bases at V and 2 bases at J; junction bases unmatched: 7. The CDR3 covers 16 residues. Supplemented by reference TRBV2 and TRBJ1-6, the full variable domain reads EPEVTQTPSHQVTQMGQEVILRCVPISNHLYFYWYRQILGQKVEFLVSFYNNEISEKSEIFDDQFSVERPDGSNFTLKIRSTKLEDSAMYFCASVSGTGPYNSPLHFGNGTRLTVT.

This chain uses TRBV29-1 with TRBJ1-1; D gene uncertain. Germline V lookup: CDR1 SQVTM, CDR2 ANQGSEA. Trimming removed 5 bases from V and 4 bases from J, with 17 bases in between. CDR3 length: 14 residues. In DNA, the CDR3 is TGCAGCGTTTGCTTCTATAGTGGGCTCACTGAAGCTTTCTTT. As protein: CSVCFYSGLTEAFF.

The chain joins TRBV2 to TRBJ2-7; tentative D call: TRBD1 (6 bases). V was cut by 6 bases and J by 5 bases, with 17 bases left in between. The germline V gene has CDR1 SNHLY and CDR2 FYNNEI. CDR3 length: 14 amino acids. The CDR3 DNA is TGTGCCAGCAGAGGGGACAACCTTCCCAACGAGCAGTACTTC. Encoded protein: CASRGDNLPNEQYF.

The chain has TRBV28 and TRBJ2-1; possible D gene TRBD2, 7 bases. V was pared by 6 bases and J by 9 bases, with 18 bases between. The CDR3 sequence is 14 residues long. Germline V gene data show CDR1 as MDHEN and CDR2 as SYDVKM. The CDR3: CASSLRRGPGEQFF. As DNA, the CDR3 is TGTGCCAGCAGCCTACGGCGGGGGCCGGGTGAGCAGTTCTTC.

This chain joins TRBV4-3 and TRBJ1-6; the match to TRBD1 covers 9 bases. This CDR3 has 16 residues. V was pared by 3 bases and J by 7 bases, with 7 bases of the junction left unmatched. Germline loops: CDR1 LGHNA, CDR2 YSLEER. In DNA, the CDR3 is TGCGCCAGCAGCCAGGAGGGGACAGGGCAAAATTCACCCCTCCACTTT. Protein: CASSQEGTGQNSPLHF.